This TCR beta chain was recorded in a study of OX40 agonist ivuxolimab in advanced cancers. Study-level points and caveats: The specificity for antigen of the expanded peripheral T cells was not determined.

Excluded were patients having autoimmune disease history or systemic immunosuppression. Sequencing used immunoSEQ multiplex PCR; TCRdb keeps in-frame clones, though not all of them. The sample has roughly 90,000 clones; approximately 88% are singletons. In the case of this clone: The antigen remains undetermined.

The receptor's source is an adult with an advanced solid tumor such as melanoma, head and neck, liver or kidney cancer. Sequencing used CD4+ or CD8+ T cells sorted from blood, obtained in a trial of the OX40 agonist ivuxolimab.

This chain's CDR3 is CASSQDFGSTPPYEQYF. As DNA, the CDR3 is TGCGCCAGCAGCCAAGATTTCGGCTCCACACCTCCCTACGAGCAGTACTTC. The rearrangement joins TRBV4-1 to TRBJ2-7; D remains unclear. The V end was cut by 0 bases, the J end by 2 bases, with 17 bases between. This CDR3 is 17 amino acids long. Germline CDR1 MGHRA, CDR2 YSYEKL.